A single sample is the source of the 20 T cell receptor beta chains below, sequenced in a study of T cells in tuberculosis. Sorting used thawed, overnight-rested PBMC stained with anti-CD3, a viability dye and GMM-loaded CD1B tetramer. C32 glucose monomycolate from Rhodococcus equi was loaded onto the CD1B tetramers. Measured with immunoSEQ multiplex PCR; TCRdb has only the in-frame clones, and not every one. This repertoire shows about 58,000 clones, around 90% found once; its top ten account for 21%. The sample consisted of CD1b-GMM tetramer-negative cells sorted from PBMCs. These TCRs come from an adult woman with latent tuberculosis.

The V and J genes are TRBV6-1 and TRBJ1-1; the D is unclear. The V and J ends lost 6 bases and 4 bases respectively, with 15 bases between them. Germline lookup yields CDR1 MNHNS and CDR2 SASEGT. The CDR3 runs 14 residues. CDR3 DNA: TGTGCCAGCAGCTCCGGCGGGGTTTCCACTGAAGCTTTCTTT. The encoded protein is CASSSGGVSTEAFF.

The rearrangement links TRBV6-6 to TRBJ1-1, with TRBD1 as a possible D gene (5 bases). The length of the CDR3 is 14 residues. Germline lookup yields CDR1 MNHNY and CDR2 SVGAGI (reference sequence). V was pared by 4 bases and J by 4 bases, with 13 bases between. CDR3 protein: CASSFQGSGTEAFF. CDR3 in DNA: TGTGCCAGCAGTTTCCAGGGATCTGGCACTGAAGCTTTCTTT.

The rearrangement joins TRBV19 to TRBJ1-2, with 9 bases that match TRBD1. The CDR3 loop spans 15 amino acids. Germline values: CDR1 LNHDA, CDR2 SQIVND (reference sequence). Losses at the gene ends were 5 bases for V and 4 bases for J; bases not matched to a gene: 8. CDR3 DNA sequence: TGTGCCAGTAGTGCCTCCGGGACAGGGACCTATGGCTACACCTTC. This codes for CASSASGTGTYGYTF.

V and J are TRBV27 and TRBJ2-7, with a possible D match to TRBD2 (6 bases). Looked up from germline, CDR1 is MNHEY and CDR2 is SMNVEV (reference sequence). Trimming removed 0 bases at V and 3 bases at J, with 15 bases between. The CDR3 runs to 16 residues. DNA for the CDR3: TGTGCCAGCAGTTTATCCCCTAACGCGGGGAACTACGAGCAGTACTTC. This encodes CASSLSPNAGNYEQYF.

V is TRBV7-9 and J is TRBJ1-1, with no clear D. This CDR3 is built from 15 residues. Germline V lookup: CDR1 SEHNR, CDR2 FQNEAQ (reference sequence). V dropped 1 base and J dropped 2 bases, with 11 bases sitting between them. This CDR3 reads CASSLGEWRNTEAFF. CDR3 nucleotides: TGTGCCAGCAGCTTAGGCGAGTGGAGAAACACTGAAGCTTTCTTT. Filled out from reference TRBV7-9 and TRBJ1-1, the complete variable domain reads DTGVSQNPRHKITKRGQNVTFRCDPISEHNRLYWYRQTLGQGPEFLTYFQNEAQLEKSRLLSDRFSAERPKGSFSTLEIQRTEQGDSAMYLCASSLGEWRNTEAFFGQGTRLTVV.

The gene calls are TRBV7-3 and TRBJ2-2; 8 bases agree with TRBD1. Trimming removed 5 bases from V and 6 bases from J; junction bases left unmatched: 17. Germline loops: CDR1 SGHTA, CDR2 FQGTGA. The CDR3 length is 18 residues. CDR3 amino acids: CASSPAGPDRVFSGELFF. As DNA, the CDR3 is TGTGCCAGCAGCCCGGCTGGGCCGGACAGGGTCTTCTCCGGGGAGCTGTTTTTT.

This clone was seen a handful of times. The DNA for the CDR3 is TGCGCCAGCAGCTCGCCCTCGTTGCCGGGACTAAAAGTTTACGAGCAGTACTTC. Translation: CASSSPSLPGLKVYEQYF. The V and J genes are TRBV5-1 and TRBJ2-7; 7 nucleotides match TRBD2. The CDR3 is 18 amino acids. Germline V gene sequence: CDR1 SGHRS, CDR2 YFSETQ. Trimming took 3 bases from V and 4 from J; bases not matched to a gene: 19. Full variable domain (outside the CDR3, taken from reference TRBV5-1 and TRBJ2-7): KAGVTQTPRYLIKTRGQQVTLSCSPISGHRSVSWYQQTPGQGLQFLFEYFSETQRNKGNFPGRFSGRQFSNSRSEMNVSTLELGDSALYLCASSSPSLPGLKVYEQYFGPGTRLTVT.

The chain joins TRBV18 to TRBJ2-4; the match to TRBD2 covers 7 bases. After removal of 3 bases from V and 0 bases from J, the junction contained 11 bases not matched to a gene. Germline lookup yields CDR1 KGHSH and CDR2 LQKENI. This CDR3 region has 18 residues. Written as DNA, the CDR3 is TGTGCCAGCTCACCCATCGGGGGACGGGGGGTAGCCAAAAACATTCAGTACTTC. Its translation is CASSPIGGRGVAKNIQYF. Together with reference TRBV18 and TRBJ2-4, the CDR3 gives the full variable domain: NAGVMQNPRHLVRRRGQEARLRCSPMKGHSHVYWYRQLPEEGLKFMVYLQKENIIDESGMPKERFSAEFPKEGPSILRIQQVVRGDSAAYFCASSPIGGRGVAKNIQYFGAGTRLSVL.

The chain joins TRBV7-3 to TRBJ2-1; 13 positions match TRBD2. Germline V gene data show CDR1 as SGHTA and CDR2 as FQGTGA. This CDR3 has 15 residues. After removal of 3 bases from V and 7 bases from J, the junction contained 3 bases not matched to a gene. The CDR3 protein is CASSLGTSGKNEQFF. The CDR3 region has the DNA TGTGCCAGCAGCTTGGGGACTAGCGGGAAAAATGAGCAGTTCTTC.

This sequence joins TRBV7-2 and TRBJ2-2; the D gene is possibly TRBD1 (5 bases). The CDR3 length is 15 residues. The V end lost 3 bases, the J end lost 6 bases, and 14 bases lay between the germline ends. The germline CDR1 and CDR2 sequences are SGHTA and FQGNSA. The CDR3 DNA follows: TGTGCCAGCAGCTTGTGGCAGGGTGTATCCGGGGAGCTGTTTTTT. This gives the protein CASSLWQGVSGELFF.

The CDR3 protein is CASRLAGVKETQYF. For the CDR3, the DNA is TGTGCCAGCAGACTAGCGGGGGTGAAAGAGACCCAGTACTTC. V is TRBV27 and J is TRBJ2-5, with 11 bases lining up with TRBD2. Unmatched junction bases numbered 3, after V lost 6 bases and J lost 3 bases. The germline CDR1 and CDR2 sequences are MNHEY and SMNVEV (reference sequence). This CDR3 has 14 amino acids.

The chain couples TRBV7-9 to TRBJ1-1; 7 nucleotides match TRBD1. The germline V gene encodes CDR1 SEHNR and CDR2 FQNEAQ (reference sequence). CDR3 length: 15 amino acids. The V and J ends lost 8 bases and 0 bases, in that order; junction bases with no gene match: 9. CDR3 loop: CASRNRGDMNTEAFF. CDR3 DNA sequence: TGTGCCAGCCGAAACAGGGGCGACATGAACACTGAAGCTTTCTTT.

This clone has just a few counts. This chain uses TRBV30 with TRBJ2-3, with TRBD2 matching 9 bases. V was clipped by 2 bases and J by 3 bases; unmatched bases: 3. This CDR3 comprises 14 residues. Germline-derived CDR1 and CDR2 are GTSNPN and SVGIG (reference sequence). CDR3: CAWSSGLATDTQYF. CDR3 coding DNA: TGTGCCTGGAGTTCCGGACTAGCGACAGATACGCAGTATTTT. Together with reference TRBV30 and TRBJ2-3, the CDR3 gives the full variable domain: SQTIHQWPATLVQPVGSPLSLECTVEGTSNPNLYWYRQAAGRGLQLLFYSVGIGQISSEVPQNLSASRPQDRQFILSSKKLLLSDSGFYLCAWSSGLATDTQYFGPGTRLTVL.

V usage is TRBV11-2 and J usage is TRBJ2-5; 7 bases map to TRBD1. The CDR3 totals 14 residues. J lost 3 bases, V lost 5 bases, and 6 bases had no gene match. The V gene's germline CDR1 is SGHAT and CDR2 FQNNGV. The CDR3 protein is CASSPGQDEETQYF. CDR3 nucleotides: TGTGCCAGCAGCCCCGGACAGGATGAAGAGACCCAGTACTTC.

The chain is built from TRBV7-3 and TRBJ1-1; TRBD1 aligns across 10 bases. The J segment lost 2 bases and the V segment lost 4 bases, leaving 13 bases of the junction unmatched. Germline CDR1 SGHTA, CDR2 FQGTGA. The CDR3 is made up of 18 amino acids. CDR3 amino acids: CASSSSPWDRGGNTEAFF. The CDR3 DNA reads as TGTGCCAGCAGCTCCAGTCCCTGGGACAGGGGAGGTAACACTGAAGCTTTCTTT.

The CDR3 reads CASSVTSLDEQYF. CDR3 DNA: TGTGCCAGCAGTGTGACTAGCCTCGACGAGCAGTACTTC. J is TRBJ2-7 and V is TRBV25-1; 7 bases are a match to TRBD2. Germline assignment: CDR1 MGHDK and CDR2 SYGVNS. The CDR3 is made up of 13 amino acids. Germline trimming cut 4 bases from V and 5 bases from J; bases unmatched to any gene: 5.

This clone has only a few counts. The CDR3 here is CASGLVLGGTYEQYF. The CDR3 DNA reads as TGTGCTAGTGGTTTGGTACTGGGGGGGACCTACGAGCAGTACTTC. The chain combines TRBV12-5 with TRBJ2-7; 7 nucleotides match TRBD2. The CDR3 extends over 15 amino acids. Trimming cost V 0 bases and J 2 bases; bases outside gene matches: 4. CDR1 and CDR2 (germline): LGHNT, FRNRAP.

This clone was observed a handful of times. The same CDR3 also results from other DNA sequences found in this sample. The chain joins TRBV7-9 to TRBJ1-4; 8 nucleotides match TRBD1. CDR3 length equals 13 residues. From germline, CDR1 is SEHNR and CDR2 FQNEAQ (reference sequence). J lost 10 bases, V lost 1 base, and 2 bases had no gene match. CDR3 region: CASSLGDRGKLFF. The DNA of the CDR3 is TGTGCCAGCAGCTTAGGAGACAGGGGAAAACTGTTTTTT.

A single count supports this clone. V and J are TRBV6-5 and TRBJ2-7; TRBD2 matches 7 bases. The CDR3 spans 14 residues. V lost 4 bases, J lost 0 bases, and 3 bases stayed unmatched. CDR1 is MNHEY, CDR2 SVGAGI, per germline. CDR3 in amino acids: CASSFGGSSYEQYF. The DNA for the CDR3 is TGTGCCAGCAGTTTCGGCGGGAGCTCCTACGAGCAGTACTTC.

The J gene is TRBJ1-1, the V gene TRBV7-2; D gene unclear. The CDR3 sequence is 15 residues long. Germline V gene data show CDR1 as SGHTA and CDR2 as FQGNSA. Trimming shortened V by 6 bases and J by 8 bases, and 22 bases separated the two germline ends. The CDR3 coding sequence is TGTGCCAGCAGTGCATTCGACTCAATCCCTTCGGAAGCTTTCTTT. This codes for CASSAFDSIPSEAFF.